The present T cell receptor beta chain was sequenced within a study of OX40 agonist ivuxolimab in advanced cancers. Study-wide background: At 0.01 to 10 mg/kg, ivuxolimab was administered intravenously to patients every 2 weeks. The mean age was approximately 60 years, ranging from about 23 to 79, with about 87% of participants male.

On this clone itself: Its antigen is unidentified.

Study conclusions and caveats: Relatively little clonal expansion, among the lowest observed, appeared in partial responders at 0.1-3.0 mg/kg.

V lost 1 base and J 3 bases, leaving 13 bases between the germline ends. CDR1 and CDR2 from the germline V gene are SGHVS and FNYEAQ. CDR3 size: 15 residues. Profiling relied on immunoSEQ multiplex PCR, and the TCRdb table lists in-frame clones only, not all of them. The sample lists roughly 60,000 clones; around 93% were seen once. This chain links TRBV7-6 with TRBJ2-7; D tentatively reads TRBD1 or TRBD2 (5 bases each). The TCR was taken from an adult with an advanced solid tumor such as melanoma, head and neck, liver or kidney cancer. The sample in question was CD4+ or CD8+ T cells sorted from blood, obtained in a trial of the OX40 agonist ivuxolimab. This CDR3 reads CASSLDPRGGYEQYF. The CDR3 nucleotides read TGTGCCAGCAGCTTAGACCCGAGGGGCGGCTACGAGCAGTACTTC.